What follows are 7 T cell receptor beta chains derived from one specimen sequenced in a study of blood T cell repertoires in COVID-19. Libraries were prepared by immunoSEQ multiplex PCR; TCRdb keeps only in-frame clonotypes and omits some of them. The repertoire holds over 120,000 clones, with roughly 88% as singletons. Sequencing was carried out using peripheral blood. These receptors were obtained from a man in his sixties with active or convalescent COVID-19.

The chain carries TRBV14 and TRBJ1-2; D is perhaps TRBD1 (5 bases). The germline V gene has CDR1 SGHDN and CDR2 FVKESK. Trimming took 0 bases from V and 3 from J, leaving 8 bases between them. This CDR3 region has 14 residues. The CDR3 DNA is TGTGCCAGCAGCCAAGATGGCAGGGACTATGGCTACACCTTC. Translated: CASSQDGRDYGYTF.

CDR3 protein: CASSYSQVLSVEAFF. The CDR3 DNA is TGTGCCAGCAGTTACTCCCAGGTACTCTCAGTTGAAGCTTTCTTT. The V gene is TRBV6-5, the J gene TRBJ1-1; D uncertain. There are 15 residues in the CDR3. The V gene's germline CDR1 is MNHEY and CDR2 SVGAGI. The V gene lost 0 bases and the J gene lost 7 bases, with 15 bases spanning the gap.

Here the CDR3 DNA reads TGCGCCAGCAGCCCGCATGGCAGGGACTATAATTCACCCCTCCACTTT. Translation: CASSPHGRDYNSPLHF. The chain has TRBV4-1 and TRBJ1-6; a possible D gene is TRBD1 (5 bases). V lost 4 bases, J lost 3 bases, and 13 bases lay in between. CDR1 is MGHRA, CDR2 YSYEKL, per germline. This CDR3 is built from 16 residues.

Only one count was recorded for this clone. The chain carries TRBV4-1 and TRBJ1-2; the D is unclear. Germline assignment: CDR1 MGHRA and CDR2 YSYEKL. Trimming left V 4 bases short and J 4 bases short, with 16 bases between. This CDR3 region has 15 residues. The CDR3 sequence is CASSPTLRGGYGYTF. Here the CDR3 DNA reads TGCGCCAGCAGCCCCACGTTGCGGGGTGGCTATGGCTACACCTTC.

V usage is TRBV6-2 or TRBV6-3 and J usage is TRBJ2-1, with D maybe TRBD2 (6 bases). Trimming shortened V by 6 bases and J by 9 bases, and 24 bases separated the two germline ends. The CDR3 spans 16 residues. CDR1 and CDR2 from the germline V gene are MNHEY and SVGEGT. The CDR3 protein is CASSPIDSSDGGEQFF. The CDR3 nucleotides read TGTGCCAGCAGCCCCATCGACAGCTCGGACGGGGGTGAGCAGTTCTTC.

The chain is built from TRBV4-3 and TRBJ2-3, with D perhaps TRBD2 (5 bases). Trimming shortened V by 0 bases and J by 2 bases, and 9 bases separated the two germline ends. Germline V gene lookup returns CDR1 LGHNA and CDR2 YSLEER. CDR3 length equals 15 residues. This CDR3 reads CASSQDSTITDTQYF. The CDR3 DNA sequence: TGCGCCAGCAGCCAAGATTCGACTATCACAGATACGCAGTATTTT.

CDR3 sequence: CASSPFTGTGNEQYF. In DNA, the CDR3 is TGTGCCAGCAGCCCTTTCACCGGGACAGGGAATGAGCAGTACTTC. The rearrangement uses TRBV14 and TRBJ2-7; TRBD1 matches at 9 bases. CDR3 length: 15 amino acids. Germline CDR1 SGHDN, CDR2 FVKESK. Unmatched junction bases numbered 11, after V lost 4 bases and J lost 7 bases.